This TCR beta chain was recorded in a study of T cell repertoires in cytomegalovirus infection. On the study more broadly: Newly reported HLA-C-restricted and thoroughly characterized HLA-B-restricted CMV epitopes were employed. From public TCR beta signatures came an indication of both CMV infection and matching HLA type. Study-wide results and limits: There were HLA-C-restricted CMV-specific TCR beta clonotypes dominating the ex vivo response. Identification of carriers of CMV plus the relevant HLA was achieved through cumulative public TCR beta family frequency.

The CDR3 has 13 amino acids. Germline CDR1 and CDR2: SGHDT and YYEEEE. V lost 5 bases to trimming and J lost 3 bases; unmatched junction nucleotides: 4. MiXCR, run by TCRdb on the reads, gives a single entry per CDR3 protein. Of 200,000 to 250,000 distinct CDR3 sequences listed, 35% to 45% were seen once; the top ten hold roughly three fifths. Turning to this clonotype: What it binds is not known.

This chain links TRBV5-6 with TRBJ1-1; TRBD1 agrees at 7 bases. This specimen consisted of CD8+ T cells from cultured PBMCs, obtained from culture after CMV antigen stimulation. The sequence was collected from a human donor in good health (CMV status not recorded). Some clones in this sample may be carry-over from other donors' samples. CDR3 amino acids: CASSWTGYTEAFF. The DNA for the CDR3 is TGTGCCAGCAGTTGGACAGGATACACTGAAGCTTTCTTT.